A selection of T cell receptor beta chains follows, all from one sample in a study of T-cell memory formation after mild COVID-19. A single record per CDR3 protein comes from TCRdb applying MiXCR to the 5' RACE reads. The sample carries 300,000 to 400,000 distinct CDR3 sequences, under 15% recorded once. Input material: PBMCs or a T cell subset sorted from them (not recorded which). The receptors were gathered from a man aged 18 to 30 who had mild COVID-19 (a few samples of this study predate the infection). Cell type and time point are not known. CDR3s include the opening cysteine and the closing phenylalanine or tryptophan. D genes are given only for firm matches. Some rows have no size entry. The others give once, few or many, or a class for an expanded clone.

j_call clone_size v_call d_call cdr3_aa cdr3_nt
TRBJ2-1 many TRBV7-9 . CASTPGAGRGAYNEQFF TGTGCCAGCACCCCAGGGGCGGGGAGGGGCGCCTACAATGAGCAGTTCTTC
TRBJ2-2 . TRBV7-7 . CASSAGIANTGELFF TGTGCCAGCAGCGCGGGAATAGCGAACACCGGGGAGCTGTTTTTT
TRBJ2-5 many TRBV7-9 . CASSSKTGQETQYF TGTGCCAGCAGCTCCAAGACCGGTCAGGAGACCCAGTACTTC
TRBJ1-1 few TRBV6-6 . CASSPQGRGEAFF TGTGCCAGCAGCCCACAGGGTCGTGGTGAAGCTTTCTTT
TRBJ1-3 . TRBV4-1 . CASSRGRGLRGNTIYF TGCGCCAGCAGCAGAGGGCGGGGGCTAAGAGGAAACACCATATATTTT
TRBJ1-1 many TRBV7-2 . CASSPTGPNTEAFF TGTGCCAGCAGTCCCACAGGGCCAAACACTGAAGCTTTCTTT
TRBJ1-2 few TRBV29-1 . CSVDRDAKFDGYTF TGCAGCGTCGACCGGGACGCCAAATTTGATGGCTACACCTTC
TRBJ1-6 few TRBV28 . CASSLHREYSPLHF TGTGCCAGCAGTTTACACAGGGAGTACTCACCCCTCCACTTT
TRBJ2-5 . TRBV18 TRBD2 CASSPPPGTGGETQYF TGTGCCAGCTCACCACCCCCAGGGACGGGGGGAGAGACCCAGTACTTC
TRBJ2-3 few TRBV5-1 . CASSPGLQTDTQYF TGCGCCAGCAGCCCAGGACTGCAAACAGATACGCAGTATTTT
TRBJ1-2 . TRBV12-3/TRBV12-4 . CASSPPGTSGYTF TGTGCCAGCAGTCCACCAGGGACCTCAGGCTACACCTTC
TRBJ2-2 few TRBV3-2 . CASSQEGRGANTGELFF TGTGCCAGCAGCCAAGAAGGGCGGGGAGCAAACACCGGGGAGCTGTTTTTT
TRBJ2-1 few TRBV6-1 . CASSRPLVQSSYNEQFF TGTGCCAGCAGTCGCCCCCTAGTCCAAAGCTCCTACAATGAGCAGTTCTTC
TRBJ1-1 many TRBV6-4 . CASSVDRNTEAFF TGTGCCAGCAGTGTAGACAGGAACACTGAAGCTTTCTTT
TRBJ2-4 . TRBV13 TRBD1 CASSLGGQGMTNQYF TGTGCCAGCAGCTTAGGCGGACAGGGGATGACTAATCAGTACTTC
TRBJ2-5 . TRBV7-9 . CASSSLRTGQETQYF TGTGCCAGCAGCTCCCTGCGAACAGGGCAAGAGACCCAGTACTTC
TRBJ2-7 . TRBV19 . CASSTPRGPRYF TGTGCCAGTAGTACACCACGGGGCCCCCGGTACTTC
TRBJ1-1 few TRBV5-1 TRBD1 CASSSTPGGTEAFF TGCGCCAGCAGCTCGACTCCAGGGGGCACTGAAGCTTTCTTT
TRBJ2-6 many TRBV28 . CASSIPPGAGANVLTF TGTGCCAGCAGTATCCCCCCAGGGGCTGGGGCCAACGTCCTGACTTTC
TRBJ2-2 few TRBV5-1 TRBD2 CASSLFGTSGMLAGELFF TGCGCCAGCAGCTTGTTTGGGACTAGCGGCATGCTCGCCGGGGAGCTGTTTTTT
TRBJ2-1 . TRBV6-5 . CASSPGRRGDGIF TGTGCCAGCAGTCCTGGACGGCGTGGGGATGGGATCTTC
TRBJ1-5 . TRBV21-1 . CASSNQQREDNQPQHF TGTGCCAGCAGCAATCAACAGAGAGAAGACAATCAGCCCCAGCATTTT
TRBJ2-1 few TRBV18 TRBD1 CASSLTGGLTYNEQFF TGTGCCAGCTCCCTGACAGGGGGCTTGACCTACAATGAGCAGTTCTTC
TRBJ2-7 many TRBV5-1 . CASSTTGLSSYEQYF TGCGCCAGCAGCACCACCGGACTAAGCTCCTACGAGCAGTACTTC
TRBJ2-1 few TRBV6-6 . CASNHQYEQFF TGTGCCAGCAATCACCAGTACGAGCAGTTCTTC
TRBJ1-1 few TRBV20-1 . CSARDPQGRGTEAFF TGCAGTGCTAGAGATCCCCAGGGACGGGGCACTGAAGCTTTCTTT
TRBJ1-1 . TRBV10-1 . CASSESLGRREAFF TGCGCCAGCAGTGAGTCTTTAGGGCGGCGGGAAGCTTTCTTT
TRBJ2-5 . TRBV7-8 TRBD2 CASSFRDYPQETQYF TGTGCCAGCAGTTTCCGGGACTACCCTCAAGAGACCCAGTACTTC
TRBJ1-1 once TRBV27 TRBD1 CASSFRGPDTEAFF TGTGCCAGCAGTTTCAGGGGGCCGGACACTGAAGCTTTCTTT
TRBJ2-7 . TRBV7-8 . CASRGGSTYEQYF TGTGCCAGCAGAGGAGGCAGTACCTACGAGCAGTACTTC
TRBJ2-3 few TRBV7-2 . CASSSPRGGGLADTQYF TGTGCCAGCAGCTCACCTCGGGGAGGGGGTCTCGCAGATACGCAGTATTTT
TRBJ2-5 few TRBV7-6 . CASSLATSGEQETQYF TGTGCCAGCAGCTTAGCGACTTCCGGGGAACAAGAGACCCAGTACTTC
TRBJ2-2 . TRBV21-1 . CASSNVRGSNTGELFF TGTGCCAGCAGCAATGTTAGAGGATCGAACACCGGGGAGCTGTTTTTT
TRBJ2-3 few TRBV5-4 TRBD2 CASTGGTSGESEEQYF TGTGCCAGCACGGGGGGGACTAGCGGGGAGTCAGAAGAGCAGTATTTT
TRBJ1-6 many TRBV7-2 TRBD1 CASRPGGHSPLHF TGTGCCAGCAGACCAGGGGGGCATTCACCCCTCCACTTT
TRBJ1-1 . TRBV29-1 . CSVERWTEAFF TGCAGCGTTGAAAGGTGGACTGAAGCTTTCTTT
TRBJ2-1 . TRBV6-6 . CATIPVGPYNEQFF TGTGCTACTATCCCCGTCGGCCCCTACAATGAGCAGTTCTTC
TRBJ1-5 few TRBV4-1 . CASSQMWGLNQPQHF TGCGCCAGCAGCCAGATGTGGGGGCTAAATCAGCCCCAGCATTTT
TRBJ1-2 . TRBV6-5 . CASSVHPVFGYTF TGTGCCAGCAGTGTTCATCCGGTCTTTGGCTACACCTTC
TRBJ2-5 . TRBV5-6 TRBD1 CASSSSPGQGGLLGETQYF TGTGCCAGCAGCTCCTCACCTGGACAGGGGGGTCTTTTGGGAGAGACCCAGTACTTC
TRBJ2-7 . TRBV7-2 . CASSFVGGVHEQYF TGTGCCAGCAGCTTTGTCGGCGGGGTTCACGAGCAGTACTTC
TRBJ1-6 . TRBV3-1 . CASRRQDNSPLHF TGTGCCAGCAGGCGACAGGATAATTCACCCCTCCACTTT
TRBJ1-2 few TRBV12-3/TRBV12-4 TRBD1 CASSWGQLYGYTF TGTGCCAGCAGTTGGGGACAGCTCTATGGCTACACCTTC
TRBJ2-7 . TRBV18 TRBD2 CASSPPEGTNEQYF TGTGCCAGCTCACCCCCTGAAGGGACTAACGAGCAGTACTTC